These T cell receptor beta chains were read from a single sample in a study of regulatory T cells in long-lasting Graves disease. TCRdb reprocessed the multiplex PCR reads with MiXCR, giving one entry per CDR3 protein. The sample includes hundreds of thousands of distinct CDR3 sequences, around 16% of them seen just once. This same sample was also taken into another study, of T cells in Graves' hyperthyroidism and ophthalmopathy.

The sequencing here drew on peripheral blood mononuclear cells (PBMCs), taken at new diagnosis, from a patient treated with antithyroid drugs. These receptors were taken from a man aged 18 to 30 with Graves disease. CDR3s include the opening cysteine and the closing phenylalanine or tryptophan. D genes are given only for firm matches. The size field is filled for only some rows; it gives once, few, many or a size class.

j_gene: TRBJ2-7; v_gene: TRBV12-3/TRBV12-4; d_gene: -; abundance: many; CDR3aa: CASSSGGTRDYEQYF; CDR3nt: TGTGCCAGCAGCTCCGGGGGGACAAGAGACTACGAGCAGTACTTC
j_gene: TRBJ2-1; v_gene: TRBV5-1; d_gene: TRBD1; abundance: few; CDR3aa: CASSLSGTGSYNEQFF; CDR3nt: TGCGCCAGCAGCTTATCCGGGACAGGGTCCTACAATGAGCAGTTCTTC
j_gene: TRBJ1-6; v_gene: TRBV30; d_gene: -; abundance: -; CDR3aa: CAWSEVGRGDNSPLHF; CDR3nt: TGTGCCTGGAGTGAGGTGGGTAGGGGCGATAATTCACCCCTCCACTTT
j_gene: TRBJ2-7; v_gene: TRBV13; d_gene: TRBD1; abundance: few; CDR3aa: CASSRGDRVIYEQYF; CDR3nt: TGTGCCAGCAGCCGGGGGGACAGGGTAATCTACGAGCAGTACTTC
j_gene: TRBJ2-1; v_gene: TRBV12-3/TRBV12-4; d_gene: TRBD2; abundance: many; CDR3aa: CASSPKWGSGTYNEQFF; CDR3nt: TGTGCCAGCAGCCCCAAATGGGGTAGCGGGACTTACAATGAGCAGTTCTTC
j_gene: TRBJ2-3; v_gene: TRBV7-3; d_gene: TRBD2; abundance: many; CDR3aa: CASSEGGGVADTQYF; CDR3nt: TGTGCCAGCAGCGAAGGCGGGGGGGTTGCAGATACGCAGTATTTT
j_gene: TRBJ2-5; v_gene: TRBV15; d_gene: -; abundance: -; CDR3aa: CATSRVPSQGETQYF; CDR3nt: TGTGCCACCAGCAGAGTACCGTCTCAAGGGGAGACCCAGTACTTC
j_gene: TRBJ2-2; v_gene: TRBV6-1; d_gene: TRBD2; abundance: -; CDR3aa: CASSRTSGRGNTGELFF; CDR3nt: TGTGCCAGCAGTCGGACTAGCGGGAGAGGAAACACCGGGGAGCTGTTTTTT
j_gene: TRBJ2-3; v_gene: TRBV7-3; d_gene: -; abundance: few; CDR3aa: CATFVGQEADTQYF; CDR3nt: TGTGCCACCTTCGTTGGCCAGGAGGCAGATACGCAGTATTTT
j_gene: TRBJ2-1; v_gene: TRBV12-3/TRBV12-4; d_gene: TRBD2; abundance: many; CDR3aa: CASSHELAGGPEQFF; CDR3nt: TGTGCCAGCAGTCACGAACTAGCGGGAGGGCCTGAGCAGTTCTTC
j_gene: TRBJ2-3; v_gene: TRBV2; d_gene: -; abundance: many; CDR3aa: CASSPLSPRTDTQYF; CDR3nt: TGTGCCAGCAGTCCCCTGTCCCCTCGCACAGATACGCAGTATTTT
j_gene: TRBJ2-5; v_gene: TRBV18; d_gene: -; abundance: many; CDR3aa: CASSPGVEETQYF; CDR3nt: TGTGCCAGCAGCCCGGGGGTGGAAGAGACCCAGTACTTC
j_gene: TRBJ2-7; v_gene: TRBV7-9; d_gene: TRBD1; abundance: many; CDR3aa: CASSHGTELYEQYF; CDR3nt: TGTGCCAGCAGCCACGGGACAGAGCTATACGAGCAGTACTTC
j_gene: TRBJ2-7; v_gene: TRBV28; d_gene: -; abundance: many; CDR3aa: CASSFLRGLDTYPEQYF; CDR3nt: TGTGCCAGCAGTTTTTTGCGCGGTCTGGACACCTATCCCGAGCAGTACTTC
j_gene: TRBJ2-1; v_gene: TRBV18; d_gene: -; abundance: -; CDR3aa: CASSSRVLEGIYNEQFF; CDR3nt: TGTGCCAGCTCATCCAGAGTACTGGAGGGGATCTACAATGAGCAGTTCTTC
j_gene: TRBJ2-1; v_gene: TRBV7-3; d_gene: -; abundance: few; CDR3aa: CASSLMADGYNEQFF; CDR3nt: TGTGCCAGCAGCTTAATGGCGGATGGCTACAATGAGCAGTTCTTC
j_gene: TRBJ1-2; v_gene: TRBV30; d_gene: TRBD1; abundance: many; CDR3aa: CAWTNEGADGYTF; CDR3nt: TGTGCCTGGACCAACGAGGGGGCCGATGGCTACACCTTC
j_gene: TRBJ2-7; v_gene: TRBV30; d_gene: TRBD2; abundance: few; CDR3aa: CAWSVGLAFDF; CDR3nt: TGTGCCTGGAGTGTTGGACTAGCATTCGACTTC
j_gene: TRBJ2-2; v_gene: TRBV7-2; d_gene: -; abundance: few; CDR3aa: CASSLSPGENTGELFF; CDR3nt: TGTGCCAGCAGCTTAAGTCCAGGAGAGAACACCGGGGAGCTGTTTTTT
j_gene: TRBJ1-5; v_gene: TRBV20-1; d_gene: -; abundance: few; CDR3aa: CSARDGGTLNQPQHF; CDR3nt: TGCAGTGCTAGAGATGGGGGAACCCTAAATCAGCCCCAGCATTTT
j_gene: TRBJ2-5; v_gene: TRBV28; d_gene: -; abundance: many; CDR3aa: CASRGSGEGPRYF; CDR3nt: TGTGCCAGCAGAGGGAGCGGTGAGGGCCCACGGTACTTC
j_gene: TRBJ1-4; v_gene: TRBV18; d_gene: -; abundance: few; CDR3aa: CASSPWPAGAMGTNEKLFF; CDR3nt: TGTGCCAGCTCACCATGGCCTGCGGGGGCCATGGGGACTAATGAAAAACTGTTTTTT
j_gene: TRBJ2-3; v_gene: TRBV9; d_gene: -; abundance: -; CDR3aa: CASSPIWTVPDTQYF; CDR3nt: TGCGCCAGCAGCCCAATCTGGACAGTCCCGGATACGCAGTATTTT
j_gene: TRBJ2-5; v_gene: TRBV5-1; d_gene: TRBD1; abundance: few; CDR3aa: CASSPSADRTYQETQYF; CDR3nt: TGCGCCAGCAGCCCCTCTGCGGACAGGACGTACCAAGAGACCCAGTACTTC
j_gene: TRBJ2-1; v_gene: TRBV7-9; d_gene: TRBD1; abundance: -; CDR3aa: CATNLDRFSYNEQFF; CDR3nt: TGTGCCACTAACCTGGACAGGTTCAGTTACAATGAGCAGTTCTTC
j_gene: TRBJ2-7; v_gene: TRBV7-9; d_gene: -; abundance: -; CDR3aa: CASSPFHGAYEQYF; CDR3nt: TGTGCCAGCAGCCCCTTTCATGGGGCGTACGAGCAGTACTTC
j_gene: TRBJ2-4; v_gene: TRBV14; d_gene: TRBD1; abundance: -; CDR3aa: CASSLTTGGGDIQYF; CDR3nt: TGTGCCAGCAGCCTAACGACAGGGGGCGGAGACATTCAGTACTTC
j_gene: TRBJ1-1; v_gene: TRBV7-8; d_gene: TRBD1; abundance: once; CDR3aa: CASSLGTGRGNTEAFF; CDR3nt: TGTGCCAGCAGCTTAGGGACAGGCCGGGGGAACACTGAAGCTTTCTTT
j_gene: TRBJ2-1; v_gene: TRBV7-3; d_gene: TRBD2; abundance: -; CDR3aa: CASSETSGSWNEQFF; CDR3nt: TGTGCCAGCAGCGAAACTAGCGGGAGCTGGAATGAGCAGTTCTTC
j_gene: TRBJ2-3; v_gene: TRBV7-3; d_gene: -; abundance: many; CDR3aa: CASSLSISASTDTQYF; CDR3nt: TGTGCCAGCAGCTTAAGCATTAGCGCCAGCACAGATACGCAGTATTTT
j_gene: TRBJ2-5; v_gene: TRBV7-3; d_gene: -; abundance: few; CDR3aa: CASSKTIQETQYF; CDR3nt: TGTGCCAGCAGTAAGACTATCCAAGAGACCCAGTACTTC
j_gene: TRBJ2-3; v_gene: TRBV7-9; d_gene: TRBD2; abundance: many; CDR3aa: CASSPRTSGSADTQYF; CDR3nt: TGTGCCAGCAGCCCGCGGACTAGCGGGAGTGCAGATACGCAGTATTTT
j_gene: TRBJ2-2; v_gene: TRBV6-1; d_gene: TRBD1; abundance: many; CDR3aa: CASSDTGGGGELFF; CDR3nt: TGTGCCAGCAGTGATACAGGGGGCGGCGGGGAGCTGTTTTTT
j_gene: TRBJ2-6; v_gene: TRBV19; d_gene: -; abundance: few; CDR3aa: CASSILGFGANVLTF; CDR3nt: TGTGCCAGTAGTATCCTAGGGTTTGGGGCCAACGTCCTGACTTTC
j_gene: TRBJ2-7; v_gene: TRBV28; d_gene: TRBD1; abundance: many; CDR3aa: CASLGTGGSYEQYF; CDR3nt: TGTGCCAGCTTAGGGACAGGGGGCTCCTACGAGCAGTACTTC
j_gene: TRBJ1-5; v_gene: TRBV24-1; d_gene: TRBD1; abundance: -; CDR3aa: CATSDPKGTGQPQHF; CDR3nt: TGTGCCACCAGTGACCCGAAGGGGACAGGTCAGCCCCAGCATTTT
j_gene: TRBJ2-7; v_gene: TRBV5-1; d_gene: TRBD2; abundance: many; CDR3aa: CASSRGTSGKDTYEQYF; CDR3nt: TGCGCCAGCAGCAGAGGGACTAGCGGGAAAGACACCTACGAGCAGTACTTC
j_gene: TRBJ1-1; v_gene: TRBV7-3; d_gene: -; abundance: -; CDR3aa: CASSLIQQKNTEAFF; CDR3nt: TGTGCCAGCAGCTTAATACAACAGAAGAACACTGAAGCTTTCTTT
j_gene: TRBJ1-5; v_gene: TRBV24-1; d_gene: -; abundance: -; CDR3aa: CATSDPSSNQPQHF; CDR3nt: TGTGCCACCAGTGATCCATCGAGCAATCAGCCCCAGCATTTT
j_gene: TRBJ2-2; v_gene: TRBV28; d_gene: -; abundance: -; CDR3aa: CATLKRDTGELFF; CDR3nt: TGTGCCACCCTAAAGAGGGACACCGGGGAGCTGTTTTTT
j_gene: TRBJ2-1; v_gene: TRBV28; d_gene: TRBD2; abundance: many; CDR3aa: CASTLGGGFYNEQFF; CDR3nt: TGTGCCAGCACCCTTGGCGGGGGATTTTACAATGAGCAGTTCTTC
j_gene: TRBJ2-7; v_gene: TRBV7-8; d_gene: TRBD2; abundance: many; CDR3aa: CASSPRGGTEQYF; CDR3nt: TGTGCCAGCAGCCCGCGGGGGGGGACGGAGCAGTACTTC
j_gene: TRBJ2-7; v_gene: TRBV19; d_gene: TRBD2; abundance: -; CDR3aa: CASRDSGTSGSWGEQYF; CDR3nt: TGTGCCAGTAGAGATTCCGGGACTAGCGGGAGCTGGGGCGAGCAGTACTTC
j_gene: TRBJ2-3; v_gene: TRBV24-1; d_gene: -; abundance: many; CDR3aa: CATSVKSTDTQYF; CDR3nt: TGTGCCACCAGTGTAAAGAGCACAGATACGCAGTATTTT
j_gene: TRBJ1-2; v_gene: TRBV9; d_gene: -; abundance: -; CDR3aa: CASSPHAANYGYTF; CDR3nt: TGTGCCAGCAGCCCCCATGCGGCTAACTATGGCTACACCTTC
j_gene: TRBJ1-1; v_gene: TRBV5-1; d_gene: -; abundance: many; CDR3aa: CASGVGGAAMNTEAFF; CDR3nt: TGCGCCAGCGGGGTCGGGGGGGCGGCGATGAACACTGAAGCTTTCTTT
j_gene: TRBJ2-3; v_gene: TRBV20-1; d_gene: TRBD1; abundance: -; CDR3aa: CSATWTGRHPDTQYF; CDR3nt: TGCAGTGCAACCTGGACAGGGCGACACCCAGATACGCAGTATTTT
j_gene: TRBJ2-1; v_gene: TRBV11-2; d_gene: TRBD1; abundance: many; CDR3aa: CASSSLRGQGVLVEQFF; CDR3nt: TGTGCCAGCAGCTCGCTAAGGGGACAGGGGGTTCTGGTTGAGCAGTTCTTC
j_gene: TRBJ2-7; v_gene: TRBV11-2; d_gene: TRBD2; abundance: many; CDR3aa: CASSLGASGRAHEQYF; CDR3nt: TGTGCCAGCAGCTTAGGCGCTAGCGGGAGGGCCCACGAGCAGTACTTC
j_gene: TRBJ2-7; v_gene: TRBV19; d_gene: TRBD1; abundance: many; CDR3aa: CASSIDGDRSTYEQYF; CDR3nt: TGTGCCAGTAGTATAGATGGGGACAGGAGCACCTACGAGCAGTACTTC
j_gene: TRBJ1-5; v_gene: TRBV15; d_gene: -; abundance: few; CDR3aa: CATSSRGGNQPQHF; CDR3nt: TGTGCCACCAGCAGCAGAGGAGGCAATCAGCCCCAGCATTTT
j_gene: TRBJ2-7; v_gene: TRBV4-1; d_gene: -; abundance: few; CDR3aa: CASSQLGAYEQYF; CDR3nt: TGCGCCAGCAGCCAGCTGGGGGCCTACGAGCAGTACTTC
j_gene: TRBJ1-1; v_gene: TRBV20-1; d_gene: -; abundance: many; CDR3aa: CSARPGTEAFF; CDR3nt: TGCAGTGCTAGACCGGGCACTGAAGCTTTCTTT
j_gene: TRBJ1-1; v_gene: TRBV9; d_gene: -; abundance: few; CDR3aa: CASSKVGDTEAFF; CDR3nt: TGTGCCAGCAGTAAAGTTGGAGACACTGAAGCTTTCTTT
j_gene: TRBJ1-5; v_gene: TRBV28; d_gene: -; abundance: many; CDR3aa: CASSPAVWRPQHF; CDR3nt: TGTGCCAGCAGTCCCGCAGTTTGGCGGCCCCAGCATTTT
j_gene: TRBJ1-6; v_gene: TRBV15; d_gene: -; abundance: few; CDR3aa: CATSRDPRADSPLHF; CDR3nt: TGTGCCACCAGCAGAGATCCCAGGGCAGATTCACCCCTCCACTTT